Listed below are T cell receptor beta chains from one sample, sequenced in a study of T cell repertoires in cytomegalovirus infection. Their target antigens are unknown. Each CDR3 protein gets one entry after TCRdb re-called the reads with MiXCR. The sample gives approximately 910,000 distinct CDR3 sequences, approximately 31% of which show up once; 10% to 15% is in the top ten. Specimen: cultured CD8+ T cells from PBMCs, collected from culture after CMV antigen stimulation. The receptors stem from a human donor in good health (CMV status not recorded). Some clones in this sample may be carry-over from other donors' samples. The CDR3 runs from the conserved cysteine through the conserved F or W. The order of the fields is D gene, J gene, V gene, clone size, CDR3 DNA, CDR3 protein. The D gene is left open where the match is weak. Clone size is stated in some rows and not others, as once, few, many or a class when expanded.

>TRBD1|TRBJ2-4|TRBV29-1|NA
TGCAGCGGTGCCCCCGACAGGGGAGACATTCAGTACTTC
CSGAPDRGDIQYF
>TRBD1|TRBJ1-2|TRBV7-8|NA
TGTGCCAGCAGCTTAGATCCGGGACAGGCAAACTATGGCTACACCTTC
CASSLDPGQANYGYTF
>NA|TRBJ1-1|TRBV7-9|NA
TGTGCCAGCAGCTTAGATTTGAAGCCTGAAGCTTTCTTT
CASSLDLKPEAFF
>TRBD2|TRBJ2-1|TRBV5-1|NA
TGCGCCAGCAGCCGGACTAGCGGGGGGGCAAGCTCCTACAATGAGCAGTTCTTC
CASSRTSGGASSYNEQFF
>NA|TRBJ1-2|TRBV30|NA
TGTGCCTGGAGCCCCCGGGGGACCAAGTGTGGCTACACCTTC
CAWSPRGTKCGYTF
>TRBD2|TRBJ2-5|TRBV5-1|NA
TGCGCCAGCAGCTTCCGGGGGGGCGAAGAAGAGACCCAGTACTTC
CASSFRGGEEETQYF
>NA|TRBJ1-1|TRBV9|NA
TGTGCCAGCAGCGTAGCTACGGGGATGCTAAACACTGAAGCTTTCTTT
CASSVATGMLNTEAFF
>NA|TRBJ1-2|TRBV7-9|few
TGTGCCAGCAGCAACCCGGGGCCCTCCTATGGCTACACCTTC
CASSNPGPSYGYTF
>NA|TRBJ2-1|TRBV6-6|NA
TGTGCCAGCATCCACGGGTACAATGAGCAGTTCTTC
CASIHGYNEQFF
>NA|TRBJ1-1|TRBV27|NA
TGTGCCAGCAGTTTATTGCGACAGACAAACACTGAAGCTTTCTTT
CASSLLRQTNTEAFF
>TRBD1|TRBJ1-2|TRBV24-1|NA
TGTGCCACCAGTGACTCCGGGACAGCCTATGGCTACACCTTC
CATSDSGTAYGYTF
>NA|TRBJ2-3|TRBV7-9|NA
TGTGCCAGCCCTCGGATGGTGGGCCCCGCAGATACGCAGTATTTT
CASPRMVGPADTQYF
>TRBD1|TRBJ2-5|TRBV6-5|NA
TGTGCCAGCAGCCCCTGGACAGGGGGGTTGGAGACCCAGTACTTC
CASSPWTGGLETQYF
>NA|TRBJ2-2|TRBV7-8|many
TGTGCCAGCAGCTTAAGATGGGAGCTGTTTTTT
CASSLRWELFF
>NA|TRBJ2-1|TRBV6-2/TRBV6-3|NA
TGTGCCAGCAGTTACCCGATACAGGACAATGAGCAGTTCTTC
CASSYPIQDNEQFF
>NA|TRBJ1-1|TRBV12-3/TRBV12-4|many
TGTGCCAGCAGCTTAGGGTCGGACACTGAAGCTTTCTTT
CASSLGSDTEAFF
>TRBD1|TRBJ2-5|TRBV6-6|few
TGTGCCAGCAGTTACTCAGGGACAGGCCAAGAGACCCAGTACTTC
CASSYSGTGQETQYF
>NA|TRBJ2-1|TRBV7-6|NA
TGTGCCAACAGCCTACGCGGCAATGAGCAGTTCTTC
CANSLRGNEQFF
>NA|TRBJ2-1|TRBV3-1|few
TGTGCCAGCAGCCACTCCTTCGGACAAGTGGCACACAATGAGCAGTTCTTC
CASSHSFGQVAHNEQFF
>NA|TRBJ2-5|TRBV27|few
TGTGCCAGCAGTTTCCGGGGGGCCCAAGAGACCCAGTACTTC
CASSFRGAQETQYF
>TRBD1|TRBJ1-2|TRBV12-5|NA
TGTGCTAGTGGCTTCGAGCCGGGACAGAATAACTATGGCTACACCTTC
CASGFEPGQNNYGYTF
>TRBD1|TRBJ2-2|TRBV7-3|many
TGTGCCAGCAGCGGGGACAGCGGGGAGCTGTTTTTT
CASSGDSGELFF
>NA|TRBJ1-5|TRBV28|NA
TGTGCCAGCCGGGGCCAGGGTTTGCATCAGCCCCAGCATTTT
CASRGQGLHQPQHF
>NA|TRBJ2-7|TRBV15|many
TGTGCCACCAGCAGAGATCCTACGGCGGGCCTCAGGGGCGAGCAGTACTTC
CATSRDPTAGLRGEQYF
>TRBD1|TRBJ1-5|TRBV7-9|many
TGTGCCAGCAGCTCGGGAGTAAAGGGACAGGGCTATCAGCCCCAGCATTTT
CASSSGVKGQGYQPQHF
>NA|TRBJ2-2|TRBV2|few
TGTGCCAGCAGTGAAGGGTACAGTTACACCGGGGAGCTGTTTTTT
CASSEGYSYTGELFF
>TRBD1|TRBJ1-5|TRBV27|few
TGTGCCAGCAGTTTGAGGCAGGGGGGCTTTCAGCCCCAGCATTTT
CASSLRQGGFQPQHF
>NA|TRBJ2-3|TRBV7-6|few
TGTGCCAGCAGACTGGGCCCTTCCCTCACAGATACGCAGTATTTT
CASRLGPSLTDTQYF
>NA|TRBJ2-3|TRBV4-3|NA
TGCGCCAGCAGCCAAGATGGGGGGGCGACCAGCACAGATACGCAGTATTTT
CASSQDGGATSTDTQYF
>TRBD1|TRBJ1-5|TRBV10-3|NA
TGTGCCATCAGCGGACAGGGCGAACAGCCCCAGCATTTT
CAISGQGEQPQHF
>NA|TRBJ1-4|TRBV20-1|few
TGCAGTGCTAAGCCCTCCGGACTTACCGATAATGAAAAACTGTTTTTT
CSAKPSGLTDNEKLFF
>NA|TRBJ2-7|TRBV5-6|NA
TGTGCCAGCAGCCGAGGTAGGGTACGCGAGCAGTACTTC
CASSRGRVREQYF
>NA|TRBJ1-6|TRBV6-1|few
TGTGCCAGCAGTTCCGAGGACAGCCTGGATTCACCCCTCCACTTT
CASSSEDSLDSPLHF
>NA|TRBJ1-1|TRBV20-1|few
TGCAGTGCGCCCAAAGGGGGAATGAACACTGAAGCTTTCTTT
CSAPKGGMNTEAFF
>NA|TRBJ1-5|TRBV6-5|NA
TGTGCCAGCAGTTACTCCGACAGCCCCAATCAGCCCCAGCATTTT
CASSYSDSPNQPQHF
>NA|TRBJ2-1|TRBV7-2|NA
TGTGCCAGCAGCTCCTATGGGGCTGCGTTGGAAGTCTACAATGAGCAGTTCTTC
CASSSYGAALEVYNEQFF
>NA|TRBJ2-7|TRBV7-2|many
TGTGCCAGCAGCTTAGAAACAGGGCGAGGCGAGCAGTACTTC
CASSLETGRGEQYF
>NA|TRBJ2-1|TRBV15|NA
TGTGCCACCAGCGCGGCGAGGACTCCCAATGAGCAGTTCTTC
CATSAARTPNEQFF
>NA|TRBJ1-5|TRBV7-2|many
TGTGCCAGCAGCCGGGTCGGCAGGACTAATCAGCCCCAGCATTTT
CASSRVGRTNQPQHF
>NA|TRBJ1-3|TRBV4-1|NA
TGCGCCAGCAGCCAAGGGCTCTACGCTGGAAACACCATATATTTT
CASSQGLYAGNTIYF
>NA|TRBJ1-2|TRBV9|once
TGTGCCAGCAGCGCCTTAATTAGACGGCCCCCGAGAACTAACTATGGCTACACCTTC
CASSALIRRPPRTNYGYTF
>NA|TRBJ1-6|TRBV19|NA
TGTGCCAGTAGTATCGGTTGGCCTAATTCACCCCTCCACTTT
CASSIGWPNSPLHF
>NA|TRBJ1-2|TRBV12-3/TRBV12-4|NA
TGTGCCAGCAGCCAGACCGTTCCCCAGGGGACACCCGACTATGGCTACACCTTC
CASSQTVPQGTPDYGYTF
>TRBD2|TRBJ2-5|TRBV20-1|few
TGCAGTGCTAGAGATATACTGGCGGGGGTCGCCACATTCCAAGAGACCCAGTACTTC
CSARDILAGVATFQETQYF